The TCR beta chain under discussion was sequenced for a study of T cells after yellow fever vaccination. This clonotype has ten or more counts. Its matching antigen is unknown. Study-wide results and caveats: The secondary response was weaker, and its peak arrived faster, on day 5 versus 15.

TCRdb called the 5' RACE reads again in MiXCR, with one record for every CDR3 protein. The repertoire consists of about 320,000 distinct CDR3 sequences, with 4% to 5.5% occurring once and the leading ten covering 19%. The specimen was PBMCs, collected 15 days after the yellow fever booster vaccination. The TCR originated in a man in his late teens or twenties who received the YFV17D yellow fever vaccine.

The CDR3 nucleotides are TGTGCCAGCAGTCCGGACAGGGGGTCCTACGAGCAGTACGTC. This sequence encodes CASSPDRGSYEQYV. The chain carries TRBV6-1 and TRBJ2-7; 10 positions match TRBD1. Germline trimming cut 5 bases from V and 1 base from J; bases unmatched to any gene: 2. The CDR3 covers 14 residues. Germline V gene lookup returns CDR1 MNHNS and CDR2 SASEGT.